Given below is one TCR beta chain in context. Its antigen remains unknown. Primers for the PCR totalled 60 Vbeta and 13 Jbeta. Profiling relied on immunoSEQ multiplex PCR, and the TCRdb table lists in-frame clones only, not all of them. The sample lists about 160,000 clones; approximately 78% were seen once. These data are taken from a study of cytomegalovirus exposure and HLA in healthy donors. Study-wide points: For cytomegalovirus status, the classifier reportedly gave diagnoses with high specificity and sensitivity.

Sequenced input: PBMCs. The clonotype originates from a male donor in good health and CMV-seronegative.

The CDR3, as DNA: TGTGCCAGCAGAGGGGGGGAGGGCTACGCAGATACGCAGTATTTT. Amino acids: CASRGGEGYADTQYF. J is TRBJ2-3 and V is TRBV2; a possible D gene is TRBD2 (7 bases). Trimming removed 6 bases from V and 4 bases from J, with 17 bases in between. CDR3 length: 15 amino acids. Looked up from germline, CDR1 is SNHLY and CDR2 is FYNNEI.